The 18 T cell receptor beta chains presented below share a single source sample, sequenced in a study of beta chain features in type 1 diabetes. cDNA synthesis used the whole RNA isolate, giving expressed TCRB sequences. Sequencing used immunoSEQ multiplex PCR; TCRdb keeps in-frame clones, though not all of them. The sample consists of 200,000 to 250,000 clones, around 10% of them appearing once. The specimen was naive CD4+ T cells from blood. The receptors come from a young woman in good health.

This clone was seen a few times. The rearrangement links TRBV4-1 to TRBJ1-1; D is unresolved. With 0 bases removed from V and 13 bases from J, the gap between germline ends came to 9 bases. CDR1 and CDR2 from the germline V gene are MGHRA and YSYEKL. This CDR3 is built from 11 residues. This CDR3 is CASSQDRDYFF. DNA for the CDR3: TGCGCCAGCAGCCAAGACAGAGACTATTTCTTT.

A few counts support this clone. The chain employs TRBV7-6 and TRBJ2-5; possible D gene TRBD1, 6 bases. The CDR3 is 12 residues long. V shed 6 bases and J shed 7 bases, with 12 bases lying between them. Germline CDR1 reads SGHVS; CDR2 reads FNYEAQ. CDR3 residues: CASRVPQGTQYF. The CDR3 DNA is TGTGCCAGCAGGGTCCCACAGGGGACCCAGTACTTC.

This clone was counted between two and nine times. The chain recombines TRBV7-6 with TRBJ2-2; D gene uncertain. Germline V gives CDR1 SGHVS, CDR2 FNYEAQ. V lost 6 bases, J lost 6 bases, and 8 bases lay in between. The CDR3 is made up of 12 amino acids. CDR3 sequence reads: CASRQSAGELFF. The CDR3 DNA reads TGTGCCAGCAGACAGTCGGCCGGGGAGCTGTTTTTT.

V is TRBV5-4 and J is TRBJ2-7, with D uncertain. The CDR3 length is 14 residues. V lost 5 bases, J lost 2 bases, and 14 bases lay in between. Germline V gene lookup returns CDR1 SGHNT and CDR2 YYREEE (reference sequence). The DNA of the CDR3 is TGTGCCAGCAGTTCTCGGCAGCGTACCTACGAGCAGTACTTC. The encoded protein is CASSSRQRTYEQYF.

This clone was seen a few times. This chain connects TRBV6-5 to TRBJ1-5; possible D gene TRBD1, 5 bases. The CDR3 has 12 residues. The germline V gene encodes CDR1 MNHEY and CDR2 SVGAGI. Trimming left V 8 bases short and J 5 bases short, with 10 bases between. In DNA, the CDR3 is TGTGCCAGCGGGGCCGTAGATCAGCCCCAGCATTTT. It specifies CASGAVDQPQHF.

The rearrangement joins TRBV18 to TRBJ1-5; 8 bases line up with TRBD1. V was clipped by 3 bases and J by 11 bases; unmatched bases: 12. CDR1 is KGHSH and CDR2 is LQKENI in the germline V gene. The CDR3 sequence is 15 residues long. CDR3 loop: CASSPVQGGQEAQHF. CDR3 sequence (DNA): TGTGCCAGCTCACCCGTACAGGGGGGCCAAGAAGCCCAGCATTTT.

This clone was counted between two and nine times. V is TRBV19 and J is TRBJ2-7; TRBD2 agrees at 9 bases. V lost 6 bases, J lost 3 bases, and 9 bases stayed unmatched. This CDR3 has 15 residues. From germline, CDR1 is LNHDA and CDR2 SQIVND (reference sequence). DNA for the CDR3: TGTGCCAGTAGGTCTCGAGCGGGAGGTAACTACGAGCAGTACTTC. The encoded protein is CASRSRAGGNYEQYF.

This rearrangement joins TRBV27 to TRBJ1-6; 8 bases are shared with TRBD1. The CDR3 is 14 residues long. Germline V gene sequence: CDR1 MNHEY, CDR2 SMNVEV (reference sequence). With V trimmed by 3 bases and J by 10 bases, 5 bases remained unmatched. The CDR3: CASSFLTGVSPLHF. CDR3 in DNA: TGTGCCAGCAGTTTCCTGACAGGGGTCTCACCCCTCCACTTT.

This clone was seen ten or more times. The V call is TRBV13, the J call TRBJ1-1; TRBD1 matches at 7 bases. Germline CDR1 reads PRHDT; CDR2 reads FYEKMQ (reference sequence). This CDR3 has 14 amino acids. The junction had 4 bases not matched to a gene; V was cut back by 0 bases and J by 6 bases. The CDR3 protein is CASSLGGGVAEAFF. CDR3 in DNA: TGTGCCAGCAGCTTAGGAGGGGGCGTAGCTGAAGCTTTCTTT.

Many counts were recorded for this clone. The chain uses TRBV7-2 and TRBJ2-4; TRBD2 might be the D (5 bases). The CDR3 has 18 amino acids. Germline lookup yields CDR1 SGHTA and CDR2 FQGNSA. The ends were cut back, 5 bases at V and 0 bases at J, with 20 bases in the middle. Here the CDR3 reads CASSTVGTSGVAKNIQYF. CDR3 bases: TGTGCCAGCAGCACCGTTGGCACATCCGGGGTAGCCAAAAACATTCAGTACTTC.

The CDR3 sequence is CASSLRLAAYTGELFF. The CDR3 DNA reads TGTGCCAGCAGCTTGCGACTAGCGGCCTACACCGGGGAGCTGTTTTTT. The chain uses TRBV7-9 and TRBJ2-2; 9 bases are a match to TRBD2. The trim removed 3 bases at V and 3 bases at J, leaving 5 bases unmatched. Germline assignment: CDR1 SEHNR and CDR2 FQNEAQ (reference sequence). This CDR3 has 16 amino acids.

The CDR3 DNA sequence: TGTGCCACCAGCAGAGATCATGGAGGCCGGGTGCATTTT. This codes for CATSRDHGGRVHF. The chain combines TRBV15 with TRBJ1-5; D is unclear. Trimming stripped 0 bases from V and 15 bases from J, with 15 bases between. The germline gives CDR1 LNHNV, CDR2 YYDKDF (reference sequence). CDR3 size: 13 residues.

The genes are TRBV11-2 and TRBJ1-2; D not resolved. This CDR3 region has 15 residues. V was cut by 1 base and J by 7 bases, with 16 bases left in between. From germline, CDR1 is SGHAT and CDR2 FQNNGV. Here the CDR3 reads CASSLVTPGLGGYTF. The CDR3 DNA sequence: TGTGCCAGCAGCTTAGTGACGCCGGGGTTGGGTGGCTACACCTTC.

V is TRBV7-9 and J is TRBJ1-5, with a possible D match to TRBD1 (5 bases). The CDR3 extends over 14 amino acids. From germline, CDR1 is SEHNR and CDR2 FQNEAQ (reference sequence). V gave up 2 bases and J gave up 7 bases, with 12 bases separating them. DNA for the CDR3: TGTGCCAGCAGCTTACAGGGTTCAAACCAGCCCCAGCATTTT. Translated: CASSLQGSNQPQHF.

This clone was detected only a few times. The V call is TRBV5-1, the J call TRBJ1-1, with D possibly being TRBD1 (5 bases). V lost 4 bases and J 4 bases, leaving 17 bases between the germline ends. Per the germline V gene, CDR1 is SGHRS and CDR2 is YFSETQ. The CDR3 has 15 amino acids. As DNA, the CDR3 is TGCGCCAGCAGCCCGGGCGGGGGAAGCAGCACTGAAGCTTTCTTT. Encoded protein: CASSPGGGSSTEAFF.

The table lists this clone with a few counts. The V and J genes are TRBV6-5 and TRBJ2-7, with 8 bases lining up with TRBD1. In germline, CDR1 is MNHEY, CDR2 SVGAGI. This CDR3 has 15 amino acids. V trimming: 6 bases; J trimming: 4 bases; junction bases outside the gene matches: 11. DNA for the CDR3: TGTGCCAGCAGGGGCACCGGGACAGGAGTTTACGAGCAGTACTTC. Its translation: CASRGTGTGVYEQYF.

V is TRBV4-1 and J is TRBJ1-1; TRBD1 agrees at 9 bases. The CDR3 length is 16 residues. V lost 4 bases to trimming and J lost 4 bases; unmatched junction nucleotides: 10. Germline V lookup: CDR1 MGHRA, CDR2 YSYEKL. CDR3: CASSLTDRGPGTEAFF. CDR3 bases: TGCGCCAGCAGCCTAACGGACAGGGGCCCGGGCACTGAAGCTTTCTTT.

About this clone: At one end the junction does not follow the germline gene, possibly because of a read error. This chain uses TRBV4-1 with TRBJ2-5, with TRBD1 matching over 10 bases. Looked up from germline, CDR1 is MGHRA and CDR2 is YSYEKL. The CDR3 runs 15 residues. This CDR3 reads CASSTRTGGQETQYF. DNA for the CDR3: TGTGCCAGCAGCACCCGGACAGGGGGGCAAGAGACCCAGTACTTC.